Below, 10 T cell receptor delta chains from the same sample are listed, as sequenced in a study of gamma-delta T cells after stem cell transplantation listed by TCRdb under 2016. Libraries were made using RT-PCR. These reads were obtained on an Illumina MiSeq. With CATT, TCRdb called clones again from the public reads; duplicate DNA rows were later joined. The sample table lists about 760 delta-chain clones, about a fifth of them with a count of one. Approximately 27% of the sample rests with the top ten. Sequencing used gamma-delta T cells. All receptors come from a human donor. It is not recorded whose cells these are; they may come from a transplant donor.

A few counts support this clone. The chain combines TRDV2 with TRDJ1, with 10 bases that match TRDD3. This CDR3 contains 15 residues. After removal of 1 base from V and 3 bases from J, the junction contained 4 bases not matched to a gene. Germline V gene sequence: CDR1 GEAIGNYY, CDR2 EKD. The CDR3 sequence is CACDTLGDKADKLIF. CDR3 in DNA: TGTGCCTGTGACACGCTGGGGGATAAGGCCGATAAACTCATCTTT.

Comment on this clone: A much larger clone differs from this one at a single base, so this may be a read error. The CDR3 reads CALGDLRLVWFDAPDYTDKLIF. The CDR3 DNA sequence: TGTGCTCTTGGGGACTTACGGCTGGTTTGGTTTGACGCTCCCGACTACACCGATAAACTCATCTTT. This chain uses TRDV1 with TRDJ1; D is unclear. In the absence of a J gene in TCRdb, the DNA was matched to germline to assign it here. V was clipped by 3 bases and J by 0 bases, with 32 bases between them. The CDR3 sequence is 22 residues long. The germline gives CDR1 TSWWSYY, CDR2 QGS.

No V gene call is available, although the J gene is TRDJ1; the tabulated D call, TRDD3, remains unverified against the DNA. The CDR3 totals 19 residues. This chain's CDR3 is CACDTLHTGVYAHTDNLIF. For the CDR3, the DNA is TGTGCCTGTGACACCCTTCATACTGGGGTATACGCGCACACCGATAACCTCATCTTT.

The CDR3 loop reads CACDTADRNSWDTRQMFF. Written as DNA, the CDR3 is TGTGCCTGTGACACAGCGGATAGGAACTCCTGGGACACCCGACAGATGTTTTTC. V is TRDV2 and J is TRDJ3, with D perhaps TRDD3 (5 bases). In the absence of a J gene in TCRdb, the DNA was matched to germline to assign it here. The CDR3 totals 18 residues. Trimming left V 1 base short and J 0 bases short, with 12 bases between. Per germline, CDR1 GEAIGNYY and CDR2 EKD.

In its sample, this clone was seen a few times. The chain carries TRDV2 and TRDJ1, with 7 bases aligning to TRDD3. V shed 3 bases and J 2 bases; nucleotides not matched to a gene: 8. The CDR3 is 15 amino acids. The germline V gene encodes CDR1 GEAIGNYY and CDR2 EKD. CDR3: CACDHLGARTDKLIF. The CDR3, as DNA: TGTGCCTGTGACCACCTGGGGGCGAGAACCGATAAACTCATCTTT.

V gene TRDV2 combines with J gene TRDJ3; D uncertain. Here the J gene was assigned by germline matching of the DNA, as TCRdb has none. The V and J ends lost 0 bases and 0 bases respectively, with 14 bases between them. The germline CDR1 and CDR2 sequences are GEAIGNYY and EKD. This CDR3 is built from 19 residues. The CDR3 here is CACDTAGGHSSWDTRQMFF. DNA for the CDR3: TGTGCCTGTGACACCGCAGGCGGACACAGCTCCTGGGACACCCGACAGATGTTTTTC.

The chain links TRDV2 to TRDJ1; D may be TRDD3 (5 bases). Germline CDR1 GEAIGNYY, CDR2 EKD. The CDR3 is 17 residues long. Trimming left V 3 bases short and J 0 bases short, with 19 bases between. The CDR3 coding sequence is TGTGCCTGTGACGTATTACTGGTGGATAAGTACACCGATAAACTCATCTTT. Protein sequence: CACDVLLVDKYTDKLIF.

This clone has more than one count but fewer than ten. The likely explanation is a read error, given a far larger clone one base away. V usage is TRDV3 and J usage is TRDJ1; D call uncertain. Per germline, CDR1 TVYSNPD and CDR2 GDNSRS (reference sequence). The CDR3 has 15 amino acids. V was clipped by 2 bases and J by 3 bases, with 19 bases between them. The CDR3 region has the DNA TGTGCCTTTGAGACCCCTATATCCCGCGCCGATAAACTCATCTTT. Translated, it gives CAFETPISRADKLIF.

This clone rates as large (0.1 to 1%). This CDR3 is also generated by other DNA sequences in the sample. The rearrangement links TRDV1 to TRDJ1; D possibly uses TRDD2 or TRDD3 (7 bases each). Trimming took off 2 bases at V and 7 bases at J, with 35 bases between the two ends. The V gene's germline CDR1 is TSWWSYY and CDR2 QGS. The CDR3 loop spans 21 amino acids. Written as DNA, the CDR3 is TGTGCTCTTGGGGAAGCCTCCTTCCTGCTGACTTACTGGGGCCCTCCGGGTAAACTCATCTTT. Protein: CALGEASFLLTYWGPPGKLIF.

This clone was recorded a few times. The chain carries TRDV2 and TRDJ1; 8 nucleotides line up with TRDD3. The CDR3 loop spans 20 amino acids. Germline loops: CDR1 GEAIGNYY, CDR2 EKD. V dropped 0 bases and J dropped 4; count of bases not matched to a gene: 21. The CDR3 spells CACDTLRMGDPLVQSDKLIF. The DNA of the CDR3 is TGTGCCTGTGACACCTTGAGGATGGGGGATCCCCTCGTACAGAGCGATAAACTCATCTTT.